This T cell receptor beta chain was documented in a study of patients and donors after allogeneic stem cell transplantation. This CDR3 has 14 amino acids. Trimming stripped 3 bases from V and 2 bases from J, with 10 bases between. Per germline, CDR1 SEHNR and CDR2 FQNEAQ (reference sequence). MiXCR, run by TCRdb on the RT-PCR reads, gives a single entry per CDR3 protein. The table lists about 400,000 distinct CDR3 sequences, 15% to 20% of them singletons. This receptor was obtained from a human donor who was either an allogeneic HSCT recipient or a stem cell or donor lymphocyte infusion donor (not recorded which). It is not recorded whose cells these are; they may come from a transplant donor. The sample was blood, either unsorted or a sorted T cell fraction (not recorded which). V is TRBV7-9 and J is TRBJ2-5; no reliable D call. CDR3 protein: CASSFYNLQETQYF. Written as DNA, the CDR3 is TGTGCCAGCAGCTTTTATAACTTGCAAGAGACCCAGTACTTC.